Each of the 3 T cell receptor beta chains below was sequenced from the same sample in a study of blood T cell repertoires in COVID-19. TCRdb keeps only in-frame clones here, not all; method: immunoSEQ multiplex PCR. This sample has approximately 210,000 clones, with about 86% found just once. Sample: PBMCs or T cells enriched from blood (not recorded which). The receptors derive from a woman between 45 and 65 years old with acute COVID-19.

This chain joins TRBV6-2 or TRBV6-3 and TRBJ2-7; a possible D gene is TRBD2 (5 bases). V was pared by 2 bases and J by 2 bases, with 16 bases between. Germline V gene sequence: CDR1 MNHEY, CDR2 SVGEGT. The CDR3 spans 16 residues. CDR3 region: CASSYAAGLLTYEQYF. CDR3 nucleotides: TGTGCCAGCAGTTACGCCGCGGGTTTGTTGACCTACGAGCAGTACTTC.

The chain has TRBV29-1 and TRBJ1-6; D is perhaps TRBD1 (5 bases). The germline V gene encodes CDR1 SQVTM and CDR2 ANQGSEA. The CDR3 loop spans 13 amino acids. V lost 4 bases to trimming and J lost 9 bases, with 13 bases between them. The chain's CDR3 is CSVVETEGSPLHF. CDR3 sequence (DNA): TGCAGCGTTGTAGAGACAGAAGGTTCACCCCTCCACTTT.

The sample holds one count of this clone. J is TRBJ2-7 and V is TRBV23-1, with 11 bases matching TRBD2. TRBV23-1 is recorded as an ORF, its role being uncertain. The CDR3 covers 21 residues. V shed 3 bases and J 2 bases; nucleotides not matched to a gene: 21. Written as DNA, the CDR3 is TGCGCCAGCAGTCACCTCGACACTCGGAGGGTCCCTAGCGGGAGGACCTACGAGCAGTACTTC. As protein: CASSHLDTRRVPSGRTYEQYF.